This T cell receptor (beta chain) was profiled in a study of glioma-infiltrating T cells after dendritic cell vaccination. V gave up 4 bases and J gave up 5 bases, with 15 bases separating them. The CDR3 totals 14 residues. Germline CDR1 is SGHNT and CDR2 is YYREEE (reference sequence). Time point indicated: after dendritic cell vaccination, including at tumor progression/relapse. Libraries were prepared by immunoSEQ multiplex PCR; TCRdb keeps only in-frame clonotypes and omits some of them. Here the sample spans around 10,000 clones, around 84% being singletons. The sample in question was blood, obtained after dendritic cell vaccination. The clonotype originates from a human donor with glioblastoma. This chain uses TRBV5-4 with TRBJ1-2, with D maybe TRBD1 (5 bases). The CDR3 loop reads CASSGQGGRYGYTF. The CDR3, as DNA: TGTGCCAGCAGCGGCCAGGGAGGTCGGTATGGCTACACCTTC.